This TCR beta chain was retrieved from a study of human T cells and chemical hapten exposure. The table lists this clonotype with a few counts. This CDR3 has 14 amino acids. V shed 3 bases, J shed 6 bases, and the junction held 6 bases outside the gene matches. Germline V CDR1 and CDR2: SGHRS, YFSETQ. Time point described: pre-sensitization, week 0. Sample treatment: therapeutic diphenylcyclopropenone sensitization with weekly scalp DPC. Each CDR3 protein is one row after TCRdb ran MiXCR on the RACE reads. The sample has a few hundred thousand distinct CDR3 sequences, 7% to 10% seen once. Sequences were derived from whole blood, sampled in connection with sensitization to the hapten diphenylcyclopropenone (DPC). The clonotype originates from a woman between 40 and 50 years old with alopecia areata. Some clones in this sample may be carry-over from other donors' samples. The rearrangement links TRBV5-1 to TRBJ2-1; 7 nucleotides align to TRBD2. Written as DNA, the CDR3 is TGCGCCAGCAGCTGGGCGGGAGACCCCAATGAGCAGTTCTTC. Encoded protein: CASSWAGDPNEQFF.